The subject of this entry is one T cell receptor beta chain. These data belong to a study of neoadjuvant anti-PD-1 for oral cavity cancer. Germline loops: CDR1 SGHTA, CDR2 FQGNSA. The V end lost 2 bases, the J end lost 0 bases, and 8 bases lay between the germline ends. This CDR3 comprises 15 residues. Sample time point: after neoadjuvant nivolumab, at surgical resection. The protocol was immunoSEQ multiplex PCR, while the TCRdb copy is restricted to in-frame clones and leaves out a portion. The sample records 9,500 to 15,000 clones, roughly two thirds being singletons. The chain couples TRBV7-2 to TRBJ1-3, with no clear D. The material was PBMCs, obtained after nivolumab (anti-PD-1) treatment. The sequence was collected from a person aged 35-79 years with oral cavity squamous cell carcinoma. The CDR3 nucleotides read TGTGCCAGCAGCTTATTGTCAGTCTCTGGAAACACCATATATTTT. This sequence encodes CASSLLSVSGNTIYF.